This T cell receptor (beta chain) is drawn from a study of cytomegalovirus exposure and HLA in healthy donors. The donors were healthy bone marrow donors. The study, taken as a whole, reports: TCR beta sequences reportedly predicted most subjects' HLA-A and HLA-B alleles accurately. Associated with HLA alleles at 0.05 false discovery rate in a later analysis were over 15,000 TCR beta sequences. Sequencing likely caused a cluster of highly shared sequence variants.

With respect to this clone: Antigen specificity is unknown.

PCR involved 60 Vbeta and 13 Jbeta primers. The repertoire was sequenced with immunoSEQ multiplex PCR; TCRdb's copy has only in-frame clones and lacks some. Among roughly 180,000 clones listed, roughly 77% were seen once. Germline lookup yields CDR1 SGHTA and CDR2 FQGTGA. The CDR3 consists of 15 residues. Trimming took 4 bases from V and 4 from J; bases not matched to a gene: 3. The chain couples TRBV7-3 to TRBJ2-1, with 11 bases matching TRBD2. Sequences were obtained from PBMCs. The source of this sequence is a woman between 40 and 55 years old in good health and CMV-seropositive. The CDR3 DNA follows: TGTGCCAGCAGCTCACTAGCGGGGGAGTACAATGAGCAGTTCTTC. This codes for CASSSLAGEYNEQFF.